This T cell receptor (beta chain) was sequenced during a study of early T cells in non-severe SARS-CoV-2 infection. Study background: Bulk RNA isolated from unsorted whole blood underwent sequencing; chains were not paired. General study findings and limits: Private and CD4 specificities were missed by VDJdb matching, which favored anti-spike CD8 responses.

Each cDNA molecule carried a unique molecular identifier. TCRdb re-called the 5' RACE reads through MiXCR, storing one row per CDR3 protein. The sample consists of 45,000 to 70,000 distinct CDR3 sequences, about 7.7% of them appearing once. CDR1 is WSHSY, CDR2 SAAADI, per germline. This CDR3 is 13 amino acids long. The germline V and J ends were trimmed by 10 bases and 0 bases, with 13 bases remaining between them. This clonotype was picked up many times. Its matching antigen is unknown. The chain uses TRBV10-2 and TRBJ2-7, with D maybe TRBD1 (6 bases). The source material was whole blood, sampled at baseline. The receptor was derived from an adult who was a healthcare worker with PCR-confirmed SARS-CoV-2 infection or an uninfected control (not recorded which). CDR3 nucleotides: TGCGCCACGCAGGGGCAGTTCTCCTACGAGCAGTACTTC. This translates into CATQGQFSYEQYF.